This is a list of T cell receptor beta chains from one sample in a study of STAT3 mutations in large granular lymphocyte leukemia. Assay used: immunoSEQ multiplex PCR; TCRdb lists only in-frame clones, some missing. This table has under 15,000 clones, approximately 84% appearing once. The sample comprised peripheral blood mononuclear cells. These TCRs come from a man aged 55 to 70 with T-cell large granular lymphocyte leukemia. Some clones in this sample may be carry-over from other donors' samples. Each CDR3 is given with its conserved first and last residue. Fields, in order: clone size, D gene, J gene, V gene, CDR3 DNA, CDR3 protein. D genes are given only for firm matches. The size field is filled for only some rows; it gives once, few, many or a size class.

abundance: once; d_gene: -; j_gene: TRBJ1-1; v_gene: TRBV18; CDR3nt: TGTGCCAGCTCAGAAAACAGCAACATGAACACTGAAGCTTTCTTT; CDR3aa: CASSENSNMNTEAFF
abundance: -; d_gene: TRBD2; j_gene: TRBJ2-7; v_gene: TRBV5-1; CDR3nt: TGCGCCAGCAGCTTGGGTTCCAGCGGGACCTACGAGCAGTACTTC; CDR3aa: CASSLGSSGTYEQYF
abundance: -; d_gene: -; j_gene: TRBJ2-1; v_gene: TRBV30; CDR3nt: TGTGCCTGGAGTGTACGGTGGACCCACAATGAGCAGTTCTTC; CDR3aa: CAWSVRWTHNEQFF
abundance: -; d_gene: -; j_gene: TRBJ2-5; v_gene: TRBV5-4; CDR3nt: TGTGCCAGCAGCTTGCCAGGGAATCAAGAGACCCAGTACTTC; CDR3aa: CASSLPGNQETQYF
abundance: -; d_gene: -; j_gene: TRBJ1-6; v_gene: TRBV4-3; CDR3nt: TGCGCCAGCAGCCAAGGCCCCGGGACCCCGCTGGATAATTCACCCCTCCACTTT; CDR3aa: CASSQGPGTPLDNSPLHF
abundance: -; d_gene: TRBD2; j_gene: TRBJ2-5; v_gene: TRBV10-3; CDR3nt: TGTGCCATCAGTGCGAGCGGGACGGCCCAAGAGACCCAGTACTTC; CDR3aa: CAISASGTAQETQYF
abundance: once; d_gene: -; j_gene: TRBJ2-2; v_gene: TRBV7-9; CDR3nt: TGTGCCAGCAGCCTGGTCTGGGGATCGGGGGAGCTGTTTTTT; CDR3aa: CASSLVWGSGELFF
abundance: -; d_gene: -; j_gene: TRBJ1-1; v_gene: TRBV7-8; CDR3nt: TGTGCCAGCAGCTTAGGCAGTCTGAACACTGAAGCTTTCTTT; CDR3aa: CASSLGSLNTEAFF
abundance: -; d_gene: -; j_gene: TRBJ2-3; v_gene: TRBV6-1; CDR3nt: TGTGCCAGCAGTGAAGCGGGGTGGGGGTATAGCACAGATACGCAGTATTTT; CDR3aa: CASSEAGWGYSTDTQYF
abundance: -; d_gene: -; j_gene: TRBJ2-7; v_gene: TRBV2; CDR3nt: TGTGCCAGTAGGGACTCCTACGAGCAGTACTTC; CDR3aa: CASRDSYEQYF
abundance: -; d_gene: -; j_gene: TRBJ1-1; v_gene: TRBV5-1; CDR3nt: TGCGCCAGCAGCTTGGAACAGACCTCCGGTACTGAAGCTTTCTTT; CDR3aa: CASSLEQTSGTEAFF
abundance: -; d_gene: TRBD1; j_gene: TRBJ2-3; v_gene: TRBV30; CDR3nt: TGTGCCGGCACCCGGACAGGGGGAGCAGATACGCAGTATTTT; CDR3aa: CAGTRTGGADTQYF
abundance: once; d_gene: -; j_gene: TRBJ2-3; v_gene: TRBV5-1; CDR3nt: TGCGCCAGCAGCTTAAGTGGCTTTGCAGATACGCAGTATTTT; CDR3aa: CASSLSGFADTQYF
abundance: -; d_gene: -; j_gene: TRBJ2-3; v_gene: TRBV12-5; CDR3nt: TGTGCTAGTGGTCTGTCCGGTGCAGATACGCAGTATTTT; CDR3aa: CASGLSGADTQYF
abundance: -; d_gene: TRBD1; j_gene: TRBJ2-2; v_gene: TRBV10-2; CDR3nt: TGCGCCAGCACCTTCGGACAGGGGGTAAACACCGGGGAGCTGTTTTTT; CDR3aa: CASTFGQGVNTGELFF
abundance: few; d_gene: TRBD1; j_gene: TRBJ2-7; v_gene: TRBV6-5; CDR3nt: TGTGCCTGCCGACAGGGGGCGGGGGAGCAGTACTTC; CDR3aa: CACRQGAGEQYF
abundance: -; d_gene: TRBD1; j_gene: TRBJ1-4; v_gene: TRBV7-2; CDR3nt: TGTGCCAGCAGCCACAGGGGCGGAAATAATGAAAAACTGTTTTTT; CDR3aa: CASSHRGGNNEKLFF
abundance: -; d_gene: -; j_gene: TRBJ1-4; v_gene: TRBV18; CDR3nt: TGTGCCAGCGCCGGGATGGGGTCCCATAATGAAAAACTGTTTTTT; CDR3aa: CASAGMGSHNEKLFF
abundance: -; d_gene: TRBD1; j_gene: TRBJ1-4; v_gene: TRBV30; CDR3nt: TGTGCCTGGAGTGCACAGGGGGCTTCGGGAAAACTGTTTTTT; CDR3aa: CAWSAQGASGKLFF
abundance: -; d_gene: -; j_gene: TRBJ1-5; v_gene: TRBV18; CDR3nt: TGTGCCAGCTCACCGGAGAGCAATCAGCCCCAGCATTTT; CDR3aa: CASSPESNQPQHF
abundance: -; d_gene: TRBD2; j_gene: TRBJ2-7; v_gene: TRBV7-2; CDR3nt: TGTGCCAGCAGCTTTACTAGCGGGAGCTACGAGCAGTACTTC; CDR3aa: CASSFTSGSYEQYF
abundance: -; d_gene: TRBD1; j_gene: TRBJ2-6; v_gene: TRBV10-2; CDR3nt: TGCGCCAGCAGGGCGGGGACAGGGGGCACTGGGGCCAACGTCCTGACTTTC; CDR3aa: CASRAGTGGTGANVLTF
abundance: -; d_gene: TRBD2; j_gene: TRBJ2-1; v_gene: TRBV6-6; CDR3nt: TGTGCCAGCAGTTACTCGGGAGGGCCCTCCAATGAGCAGTTCTTC; CDR3aa: CASSYSGGPSNEQFF
abundance: -; d_gene: -; j_gene: TRBJ2-7; v_gene: TRBV29-1; CDR3nt: TGCAGCGTTGAAGATCGAGCGTACGAGCAGTACTTC; CDR3aa: CSVEDRAYEQYF
abundance: -; d_gene: -; j_gene: TRBJ2-1; v_gene: TRBV7-9; CDR3nt: TGTGCCAGCACCCTACTGGGGGGTTCCTACAATGAGCAGTTCTTC; CDR3aa: CASTLLGGSYNEQFF
abundance: few; d_gene: TRBD1; j_gene: TRBJ2-2; v_gene: TRBV7-2; CDR3nt: TGTGCCAGCAGCCTACAGGGGGCCTGGAACACCGGGGAGCTGTTTTTT; CDR3aa: CASSLQGAWNTGELFF
abundance: -; d_gene: -; j_gene: TRBJ2-5; v_gene: TRBV6-5; CDR3nt: TGTGCCAGCAGGGCCTCAGGGGGGGGAGGAGAGACCCAGTACTTC; CDR3aa: CASRASGGGGETQYF
abundance: once; d_gene: TRBD2; j_gene: TRBJ2-7; v_gene: TRBV18; CDR3nt: TGTGCCAGCTCAGTCATGATGGCGGGAGGGCCCCCCTACGAGCAGTACTTC; CDR3aa: CASSVMMAGGPPYEQYF
abundance: few; d_gene: TRBD1; j_gene: TRBJ1-2; v_gene: TRBV27; CDR3nt: TGTGCCAGCAGTTTCCAGGGGGACTATGGCTACACCTTC; CDR3aa: CASSFQGDYGYTF
abundance: -; d_gene: TRBD2; j_gene: TRBJ2-5; v_gene: TRBV7-9; CDR3nt: TGTGCCAGCAGCTTCTCTAGCGGGAGCCAAGAGACCCAGTACTTC; CDR3aa: CASSFSSGSQETQYF
abundance: once; d_gene: -; j_gene: TRBJ2-7; v_gene: TRBV7-9; CDR3nt: TGTGCCAGCAGCTTAGAGGAGGGGGCCCCCTACGAGCAGTACTTC; CDR3aa: CASSLEEGAPYEQYF
abundance: -; d_gene: -; j_gene: TRBJ1-2; v_gene: TRBV4-3; CDR3nt: TGCGCCAGCAGCCAAGGGGGAGGGGGGAACTATGGCTACACCTTC; CDR3aa: CASSQGGGGNYGYTF
abundance: -; d_gene: TRBD2; j_gene: TRBJ2-2; v_gene: TRBV27; CDR3nt: TGTGCCAGCAGTCCGAGACTAGCGGGAGGCACCGGGGAGCTGTTTTTT; CDR3aa: CASSPRLAGGTGELFF
abundance: -; d_gene: -; j_gene: TRBJ2-1; v_gene: TRBV18; CDR3nt: TGTGCCAGCTCACCACCACTCAATGAGCAGTTCTTC; CDR3aa: CASSPPLNEQFF
abundance: -; d_gene: TRBD2; j_gene: TRBJ2-3; v_gene: TRBV28; CDR3nt: TGTGCCAGCAGTTTAATGTCTAGCGGGAGGCCCGGAGATACGCAGTATTTT; CDR3aa: CASSLMSSGRPGDTQYF
abundance: once; d_gene: -; j_gene: TRBJ2-5; v_gene: TRBV27; CDR3nt: TGTGCCAGCAGTCAACACAGGGGGGGCCAAGAGACCCAGTACTTC; CDR3aa: CASSQHRGGQETQYF
abundance: -; d_gene: -; j_gene: TRBJ2-1; v_gene: TRBV18; CDR3nt: TGTGCCAGCTCACCTGCACTAGATGTCTATGAGCAGTTCTTC; CDR3aa: CASSPALDVYEQFF
abundance: once; d_gene: -; j_gene: TRBJ2-3; v_gene: TRBV7-2; CDR3nt: TGTGCCAGCAGCCCGCGACAGGGGAGGGGGTACACAGATACGCAGTATTTT; CDR3aa: CASSPRQGRGYTDTQYF
abundance: -; d_gene: -; j_gene: TRBJ2-7; v_gene: TRBV4-1; CDR3nt: TGCGCCAGCACCGAAGGCGGGGCATCATTCTACGAGCAGTACTTC; CDR3aa: CASTEGGASFYEQYF
abundance: -; d_gene: TRBD2; j_gene: TRBJ2-1; v_gene: TRBV7-3; CDR3nt: TGTGCCAGCAGCTTGGGACTAGCGGGGAACAATGAGCAGTTCTTC; CDR3aa: CASSLGLAGNNEQFF
abundance: -; d_gene: TRBD1; j_gene: TRBJ1-1; v_gene: TRBV28; CDR3nt: TGTGCCAGCAGCCATCACCCGGCCTCTCTGGGACAGGGTATGACTGAAGCTTTCTTT; CDR3aa: CASSHHPASLGQGMTEAFF
abundance: -; d_gene: -; j_gene: TRBJ1-2; v_gene: TRBV5-4; CDR3nt: TGTGCCAGCAAGGCATCGGGCTATGGCTACACCTTC; CDR3aa: CASKASGYGYTF
abundance: -; d_gene: -; j_gene: TRBJ1-4; v_gene: TRBV25-1; CDR3nt: TGTGCCAGCAGTGTCCGGGGAGGGGTGGATGAAAAACTGTTTTTT; CDR3aa: CASSVRGGVDEKLFF
abundance: -; d_gene: TRBD2; j_gene: TRBJ2-1; v_gene: TRBV14; CDR3nt: TGTGCCAGCAGCCAAGGGCTAGCGGTGCCCAAGGGGGAGCAGTTCTTC; CDR3aa: CASSQGLAVPKGEQFF
abundance: -; d_gene: TRBD1; j_gene: TRBJ2-2; v_gene: TRBV5-6; CDR3nt: TGTGCCAGCAGCTCCCGGGACAGGGGGATCGGGGAGCTGTTTTTT; CDR3aa: CASSSRDRGIGELFF
abundance: -; d_gene: TRBD2; j_gene: TRBJ2-1; v_gene: TRBV5-1; CDR3nt: TGCGCCAGCCAAATAGCGGGAGGGTCCTACAATGAGCAGTTCTTC; CDR3aa: CASQIAGGSYNEQFF
abundance: once; d_gene: -; j_gene: TRBJ2-1; v_gene: TRBV19; CDR3nt: TGTGCCAGTACCATGCAAGGCTCCTACAATGAGCAGTTCTTC; CDR3aa: CASTMQGSYNEQFF
abundance: -; d_gene: -; j_gene: TRBJ2-3; v_gene: TRBV4-3; CDR3nt: TGCGCCAGCAGCCGCAAGCCCACAGATACGCAGTATTTT; CDR3aa: CASSRKPTDTQYF
abundance: -; d_gene: -; j_gene: TRBJ2-7; v_gene: TRBV29-1; CDR3nt: TGCAGCGTCCTAGCGGGACAGGGACTTGAGGGGCAGTACTTC; CDR3aa: CSVLAGQGLEGQYF